This TCR beta chain was documented in a study of technical replicates of blood from a few donors. Profiling relied on immunoSEQ multiplex PCR, and the TCRdb table lists in-frame clones only, not all of them. Here the sample spans approximately 92,000 clones, approximately 95% being singletons. Sequenced material: T cells isolated from PBMCs. This sequence was found in a human donor in good health.

DNA of the CDR3: TGCGCCAGCAGCTTGGACACAAACACAGATACGCAGTATTTT. As protein: CASSLDTNTDTQYF. The chain is built from TRBV5-1 and TRBJ2-3; the D is unclear. The CDR3 spans 14 residues. The V end was cut by 0 bases, the J end by 2 bases, with 7 bases between. Germline loops: CDR1 SGHRS, CDR2 YFSETQ. Full variable domain (rest looked up from reference TRBV5-1 and TRBJ2-3): KAGVTQTPRYLIKTRGQQVTLSCSPISGHRSVSWYQQTPGQGLQFLFEYFSETQRNKGNFPGRFSGRQFSNSRSEMNVSTLELGDSALYLCASSLDTNTDTQYFGPGTRLTVL.